This T cell receptor (beta chain) was obtained from a study of human T cells and chemical hapten exposure (dated by TCRdb to the early 2020s). Broadly, across the study: The libraries were sequenced as a pool, and the TCR yield per sample differed mostly because of small variations in library volumes within the pool. Each blood RNA sample was used to sequence both TCR alpha and TCR beta chains. The study tracked peripheral blood TCR repertoire changes in vivo during primary and secondary sensitization to the hapten diphenylcyclopropenone (DPC) in alopecia patients.

Its CDR3 holds 16 amino acids, cysteine through phenylalanine. The only DNA kept is the CDR3, 48 bases in frame from the first base. Deletion took 6 bases off V and 6 bases off J, with a span of 18 bases between the germline ends. The germline V gene supplies CDR1 MNHEY and CDR2 SVGAGI. What the study reported, not specific to this receptor: DPC sensitization did not change the number of TCRs with a frequency above 1 in 1000, and there was no evidence of changes in global repertoire structure. Repeated subsampling changed both the strength of the expansion versus patch-test correlation and the threshold at which that correlation became significant.

The library was prepared using RACE. Instrument used: NextSeq 500. During library preparation, unique molecular identifiers were attached to individual cDNA molecules so that TCRs could be counted in a quantitative, reproducible way. As for the authors' bioinformatics: The median number of TCRs per sample was 90,000 to 100,000, ranging from about 20,000 to 700,000. V, J and CDR3 annotation of the TCR reads was performed with the Decombinator software suite. For the PS versus PT1 abundance plots, all samples were subsampled to the same number of TCRs (28,000). TCRs were defined as expanded if absent before sensitization and observed at least eight times at the 2-week time point. TCRdb handled the public reads itself, with Q25 trimming in fastp and clone calling in MiXCR, and kept productive beta chains. Rows matching on CDR3 protein sequence are summarized as one entry with the most common DNA and genes. These V and J calls derive from TCRdb rather than the authors' analysis. The sample profile shows about 46,000 distinct CDR3 sequences; around 4% of them were found once. The ten largest make up around 1.6% of the sample.

The sample holds many counts of this clonotype. It lacks a known antigen. No base quality information exists; no much larger clone differs at one position. Per the publication, the time point label means: healthy volunteer bleed at 2 weeks. Total RNA was extracted from unfractionated whole blood that had been collected in Tempus Blood RNA tubes. As TCR sequencing controls, about five healthy volunteers were used, with blood taken at day 0, 2 weeks and 6 weeks. The sequence joins TRBV6-5 to TRBJ1-6; the best D guess is TRBD1, with 5 bases matching. The TCR originated in a female donor in good health. Some clones in this sample may be carry-over from other donors' samples. The specimen sequenced was whole blood. Here the CDR3 is given as CASSQARQTINSPLHF. The nucleotide sequence is given as TGTGCCAGCAGCCAGGCCCGACAGACCATTAATTCACCCCTCCACTTT.